This T cell receptor (beta chain) was sequenced in a study of T cell repertoires in cytomegalovirus infection. Study context: Recently identified HLA-C-restricted CMV epitopes and well-studied HLA-B-restricted CMV epitopes were used by the study. Public TCR beta signatures marked donors with CMV infection and the matching HLA.

The V end was cut by 7 bases, the J end by 3 bases, with 9 bases between. The CDR3 has 12 residues. The germline V gene encodes CDR1 SNHLY and CDR2 FYNNEI. Broader study findings: HLA-C-restricted CMV-specific TCR beta clonotypes were dominant in the ex vivo response. Identification of carriers of CMV plus the relevant HLA was performed using cumulative public TCR beta family frequency.

This clonotype was seen a few times. Antigen: not known. TCRdb used MiXCR to reprocess the reads, holding one entry per CDR3 protein. The repertoire holds approximately 910,000 distinct CDR3 sequences, with around 30% as singletons. Sample: cultured CD8+ T cells from PBMCs, taken from culture after CMV antigen stimulation. This TCR was recovered from a human donor in good health (CMV status not recorded). Some clones in this sample may be carry-over from other donors' samples. The chain is built from TRBV2 and TRBJ1-1, with D hard to call. The CDR3 sequence is CASIHGHTEAFF. CDR3 nucleotide sequence: TGTGCCAGCATTCACGGCCACACTGAAGCTTTCTTT.